These 26 T cell receptor beta chains came from one sample sequenced in a study of identical twins. TCRdb re-called the 5' RACE reads through MiXCR, storing one row per CDR3 protein. The sample shows more than 200,000 distinct CDR3 sequences, around a tenth of them seen only once. The sequenced sample was memory (CD45RO+) T cells sorted from blood. Source of these receptors: a woman younger than 30 in good health.

This clonotype was counted at least ten times. This rearrangement joins TRBV5-1 to TRBJ2-3, with 7 bases aligning to TRBD2. The germline CDR1 and CDR2 sequences are SGHRS and YFSETQ. After removal of 2 bases from V and 2 bases from J, the junction contained 5 bases not matched to a gene. The CDR3 is 15 residues long. CDR3: CASSLTSAYTDTQYF. CDR3 in DNA: TGCGCCAGCAGCTTAACTAGCGCCTACACAGATACGCAGTATTTT.

J is TRBJ2-5 and V is TRBV5-6, with D perhaps being TRBD1 or TRBD2 (5 bases each). The CDR3 runs 14 residues. Trimming removed 7 bases at V and 10 bases at J, with 23 bases between. Germline V lookup: CDR1 SGHDT, CDR2 YYEEEE. CDR3 region: CASGPRDGCWGQYF. CDR3 nucleotide sequence: TGTGCCAGCGGCCCCCGGGACGGATGCTGGGGCCAGTACTTC.

The chain links TRBV29-1 to TRBJ2-5; the match to TRBD1 covers 8 bases. This CDR3 is 14 amino acids long. V was pared by 7 bases and J by 5 bases, with 12 bases of the junction left unmatched. The germline gives CDR1 SQVTM, CDR2 ANQGSEA. CDR3: CSAETRGRSETQYF. As DNA, the CDR3 is TGCAGCGCCGAAACCAGGGGGCGGTCGGAGACCCAGTACTTC.

This chain joins TRBV6-1 and TRBJ2-3, with D perhaps given as TRBD1 or TRBD2 (5 bases each). The germline CDR1 and CDR2 sequences are MNHNS and SASEGT. The CDR3 runs to 15 residues. V lost 5 bases to trimming and J lost 3 bases, with 15 bases between them. CDR3 sequence (DNA): TGTGCCAGCAGTCCCCGGGGCCATCATACAGATACGCAGTATTTT. It translates to CASSPRGHHTDTQYF.

The V gene is TRBV6-5, the J gene TRBJ2-7; 9 nucleotides line up with TRBD1. V trimming: 2 bases; J trimming: 6 bases; junction bases outside the gene matches: 5. The CDR3 length is 14 residues. The germline CDR1 and CDR2 sequences are MNHEY and SVGAGI. In DNA form, the CDR3 reads TGTGCCAGCAGTTACCGGACAGGGGTAGGCGAGCAGTACTTC. It specifies CASSYRTGVGEQYF.

This clonotype was recorded a few times. The chain combines TRBV11-2 with TRBJ2-5; no reliable D call. CDR3 length: 11 residues. Trimming cost V 3 bases and J 7 bases, with 6 bases left between them. Per germline, CDR1 SGHAT and CDR2 FQNNGV. CDR3 in amino acids: CASSLERTQYF. The CDR3 DNA reads as TGTGCCAGCAGCTTGGAGCGGACCCAGTACTTC.

The rearrangement uses TRBV18 and TRBJ2-7; 12 nucleotides line up with TRBD2. Trimming removed 3 bases from V and 3 bases from J; junction bases left unmatched: 6. This CDR3 comprises 16 residues. From germline, CDR1 is KGHSH and CDR2 LQKENI. CDR3: CASSPPGTSGFYEQYF. CDR3 nucleotide sequence: TGTGCCAGCTCACCCCCCGGGACTAGCGGGTTCTACGAGCAGTACTTC.

This clonotype was recorded at least ten times. The chain joins TRBV4-2 to TRBJ2-7; D possibly corresponds to TRBD2 (6 bases). CDR1 is LGHNA and CDR2 is YNFKEQ in the germline V gene. This CDR3 spans 17 amino acids. Trimming left V 0 bases short and J 3 bases short, with 18 bases between. The CDR3 reads CASSQDHAGLGDYEQYF. CDR3 coding DNA: TGTGCCAGCAGCCAAGATCATGCGGGGCTGGGGGACTACGAGCAGTACTTC.

This clonotype showed up just a few times. This rearrangement joins TRBV11-2 to TRBJ1-1; perhaps TRBD1 as D (5 bases). The CDR3 consists of 15 residues. Germline values: CDR1 SGHAT, CDR2 FQNNGV. The V gene lost 2 bases and the J gene lost 0 bases, with 10 bases spanning the gap. CDR3 nucleotide sequence: TGTGCCAGCAGCTTAAGGGGTGCAATGAACACTGAAGCTTTCTTT. Residues: CASSLRGAMNTEAFF.

The genes are TRBV4-3 and TRBJ2-2, with a weak D call TRBD1 (5 bases). Deletions cut 1 base from V and 4 bases from J, with 13 bases between. Germline CDR1 LGHNA, CDR2 YSLEER. The CDR3 extends over 16 amino acids. CDR3 protein: CASSQVKAGLTGELFF. The CDR3 DNA reads as TGCGCCAGCAGCCAAGTTAAGGCAGGGCTCACCGGGGAGCTGTTTTTT.

The chain joins TRBV10-1 to TRBJ1-1, with 7 nucleotides matching TRBD1. Trimming cost V 7 bases and J 4 bases; bases outside gene matches: 9. The CDR3 sequence is 14 residues long. CDR1 and CDR2 (germline): WNHNN, SYGVQD (reference sequence). This chain's CDR3 is CASTPAGGGTEAFF. As DNA, the CDR3 is TGCGCCAGCACCCCCGCAGGGGGAGGCACTGAAGCTTTCTTT.

The table lists this clonotype with a few counts. The rearrangement joins TRBV5-6 to TRBJ2-1, with 7 bases aligning to TRBD2. Germline V gene data show CDR1 as SGHDT and CDR2 as YYEEEE. This CDR3 spans 14 amino acids. V lost 4 bases and J lost 8; bases outside the gene matches: 9. CDR3 DNA sequence: TGTGCCAGCAGCGCGGCTAGCGGAGGCCATGAGCAGTTCTTC. This encodes CASSAASGGHEQFF.

This clonotype was observed a few times. V and J are TRBV12-3 or TRBV12-4 and TRBJ2-3; 10 bases agree with TRBD2. CDR3 length: 13 amino acids. Germline trimming cut 10 bases from V and 4 bases from J; bases unmatched to any gene: 5. This CDR3 is CATRTSGSDTQYF. DNA of the CDR3: TGTGCCACCCGGACTAGCGGTTCAGATACGCAGTATTTT.

This clonotype was recorded a few times. A much larger clone sits a single nucleotide away, making a read error possible. J is TRBJ2-3 and V is TRBV5-1; TRBD2 might be the D (6 bases). This CDR3 comprises 15 residues. The germline V gene has CDR1 SGHRS and CDR2 YFSETQ. CDR3 region: CASSLEDGSTDTQCF. The CDR3, as DNA: TGCGCCAGCAGCTTGGAAGACGGGAGCACAGATACGCAGTGTTTT. Drawing the rest from reference TRBV5-1 and TRBJ2-3, the complete variable domain is KAGVTQTPRYLIKTRGQQVTLSCSPISGHRSVSWYQQTPGQGLQFLFEYFSETQRNKGNFPGRFSGRQFSNSRSEMNVSTLELGDSALYLCASSLEDGSTDTQCFGPGTRLTVL.

This clonotype occurred many times. The rearrangement links TRBV3-1 to TRBJ1-4; no definite D call. Germline values: CDR1 LGHDT, CDR2 YNNKEL (reference sequence). This CDR3 has 17 residues. V was clipped by 0 bases and J by 6 bases, with 17 bases between them. CDR3 in DNA: TGTGCCAGCAGCCAAGATAGTTCAAACCGTCATCATGAAAAACTGTTTTTT. This gives the protein CASSQDSSNRHHEKLFF.

J is TRBJ2-1 and V is TRBV7-9; TRBD2 agrees at 7 bases. In germline, CDR1 is SEHNR, CDR2 FQNEAQ (reference sequence). This CDR3 has 15 amino acids. The J segment lost 0 bases and the V segment lost 6 bases, leaving 5 bases of the junction unmatched. The CDR3 coding sequence is TGTGCCAGCAGTCGACGGGAGGTCTCCTACAATGAGCAGTTCTTC. Translated: CASSRREVSYNEQFF. Complete variable domain (other parts from reference TRBV7-9 and TRBJ2-1): DTGVSQNPRHKITKRGQNVTFRCDPISEHNRLYWYRQTLGQGPEFLTYFQNEAQLEKSRLLSDRFSAERPKGSFSTLEIQRTEQGDSAMYLCASSRREVSYNEQFFGPGTRLTVL.

A few counts support this clonotype. V gene TRBV5-1 combines with J gene TRBJ2-3, with 8 bases that match TRBD1. The CDR3 length is 14 residues. Germline lookup yields CDR1 SGHRS and CDR2 YFSETQ. The junction had 6 bases not matched to a gene; V was cut back by 4 bases and J by 5 bases. CDR3 bases: TGCGCCAGCAGCGTGGACAGGGTGGGAGATACGCAGTATTTT. It specifies CASSVDRVGDTQYF. The full variable domain, its missing parts supplied by reference TRBV5-1 and TRBJ2-3, is KAGVTQTPRYLIKTRGQQVTLSCSPISGHRSVSWYQQTPGQGLQFLFEYFSETQRNKGNFPGRFSGRQFSNSRSEMNVSTLELGDSALYLCASSVDRVGDTQYFGPGTRLTVL.

There are many counts of this clonotype. The chain employs TRBV4-3 and TRBJ2-3, with D uncertain. Deletions cut 0 bases from V and 6 bases from J, with 7 bases between. Germline CDR1 LGHNA, CDR2 YSLEER. This CDR3 has 13 amino acids. The CDR3 reads CASSQDPRDTQYF. The CDR3 DNA follows: TGCGCCAGCAGCCAAGATCCCCGGGATACGCAGTATTTT.

In this sample, this clonotype turned up a few times. This chain uses TRBV6-1 with TRBJ2-1; 7 nucleotides align to TRBD1. This CDR3 region has 13 residues. Germline V CDR1 and CDR2: MNHNS, SASEGT. Losses at the gene ends were 11 bases for V and 5 bases for J; bases not matched to a gene: 9. CDR3: CAGRQGQHNEQFF. The CDR3 DNA reads as TGTGCCGGAAGACAGGGCCAACACAATGAGCAGTTCTTC.

This rearrangement joins TRBV20-1 to TRBJ2-1; the match to TRBD2 covers 7 bases. The germline V gene encodes CDR1 DFQATT and CDR2 SNEGSKA (reference sequence). V dropped 2 bases and J dropped 9; count of bases not matched to a gene: 13. The CDR3 totals 15 residues. The CDR3 reads CSARSPQQRDGEQFF. CDR3 coding DNA: TGCAGTGCTAGATCCCCTCAACAGCGGGACGGTGAGCAGTTCTTC.

This clonotype was recorded at least ten times. V gene TRBV2 combines with J gene TRBJ2-5; D gene uncertain. In germline, CDR1 is SNHLY, CDR2 FYNNEI. The CDR3 runs 11 residues. V dropped 8 bases and J dropped 5 bases, with 9 bases sitting between them. CDR3 sequence (DNA): TGTGCCAGCGGGATGCACGAGACCCAGTACTTC. It encodes CASGMHETQYF.

CDR3 region: CASSQVQGWGYEQFF. The CDR3 DNA reads as TGTGCCAGCAGCCAAGTGCAGGGGTGGGGTTATGAGCAGTTCTTC. This rearrangement joins TRBV14 to TRBJ2-1, with D maybe TRBD1 (6 bases). CDR1 is SGHDN and CDR2 is FVKESK in the germline V gene. Trimming shortened V by 1 base and J by 8 bases, and 15 bases separated the two germline ends. The CDR3 is 15 residues long.

The chain employs TRBV6-4 and TRBJ2-1, with TRBD2 matching over 8 bases. V shed 0 bases, J shed 5 bases, and the junction held 3 bases outside the gene matches. The CDR3 spans 15 residues. Germline V gives CDR1 MRHNA, CDR2 SNTAGT. CDR3 bases: TGTGCCAGCAGTGACTCTGCGGGGGGTCACAATGAGCAGTTCTTC. It is translated as CASSDSAGGHNEQFF.

In its sample, this clonotype was seen a few times. The CDR3 is CASSLLTGINYNEQFF. CDR3 nucleotides: TGTGCCAGCAGCCTCCTAACTGGTATCAACTACAATGAGCAGTTCTTC. The gene calls are TRBV7-8 and TRBJ2-1, with D uncertain. Trimming pared 5 bases from V and 3 bases from J, leaving 17 bases between. Germline V gene sequence: CDR1 SGHVS, CDR2 FQNEAQ. This CDR3 has 16 amino acids.

The V and J genes are TRBV20-1 and TRBJ1-1; D might be TRBD1 (6 bases). The CDR3 covers 16 residues. Trimming removed 2 bases from V and 4 bases from J, with 20 bases in between. Germline lookup yields CDR1 DFQATT and CDR2 SNEGSKA (reference sequence). This CDR3 reads CSARPQRGRGSTEAFF. CDR3 nucleotides: TGCAGTGCTAGACCCCAACGGGGGCGCGGGAGCACTGAAGCTTTCTTT.

This clonotype occurred a few times. The genes are TRBV2 and TRBJ1-1, with D possibly matching TRBD1 (5 bases). The CDR3 is 15 amino acids. V lost 3 bases, J lost 3 bases, and 14 bases lay in between. Germline loops: CDR1 SNHLY, CDR2 FYNNEI. In DNA, the CDR3 is TGTGCCAGCAGTGATAGGGGTGTTGACTACACTGAAGCTTTCTTT. Encoded protein: CASSDRGVDYTEAFF.